The rows below give T cell receptor beta chains drawn from one sample of a study of CD8 T cells in Susac syndrome. TCRdb itself ran the immunoSEQ multiplex PCR reads through MiXCR, one entry per CDR3 protein. The top ten clones hold approximately 0.51% of a sample with approximately 150,000 distinct CDR3 sequences, around 80% of them seen once. The sequencing sample was made of CD8+ T cells from PBMCs. The receptors here all came from a human donor with multiple sclerosis. Both conserved end residues are part of each CDR3. The D gene is left open where the match is weak. Clone size, where shown, is once, few, many, or a class for clones that have expanded.

once	TRBV27	TRBJ2-7	TRBD1	CASSFRDRAYEQYF	TGTGCCAGCAGTTTCCGGGACAGGGCTTACGAGCAGTACTTC
.	TRBV11-2	TRBJ2-7	.	CASSLGTRGEQYF	TGTGCCAGCAGCTTGGGGACACGCGGCGAGCAGTACTTC
.	TRBV6-1	TRBJ1-6	.	CASSKVGRSYNSPLHF	TGTGCCAGCAGTAAAGTAGGCCGCTCCTATAATTCACCCCTCCACTTT
.	TRBV19	TRBJ2-1	.	CASSPSVGKNNEQFF	TGTGCCAGTAGTCCCTCTGTGGGGAAGAACAATGAGCAGTTCTTC
.	TRBV9	TRBJ2-4	TRBD2	CASSVGGGAKNIQYF	TGTGCCAGCAGCGTCGGGGGGGGAGCCAAAAACATTCAGTACTTC
.	TRBV29-1	TRBJ2-2	.	CSVVTSSGELFF	TGCAGCGTTGTGACAAGTTCCGGGGAGCTGTTTTTT
once	TRBV15	TRBJ1-2	TRBD1	CATSSSGTDYGYTF	TGTGCCACCAGCAGTAGTGGGACAGATTATGGCTACACCTTC
.	TRBV15	TRBJ2-1	.	CATEGLNEQFF	TGTGCCACCGAGGGCCTCAATGAGCAGTTCTTC
.	TRBV7-9	TRBJ2-1	.	CASSDSSLSYEQFF	TGTGCCAGCAGCGATAGCTCCCTTTCTTATGAGCAGTTCTTC
.	TRBV7-2	TRBJ2-1	TRBD1	CASSPRTGGNEQFF	TGTGCCAGCAGCCCCCGAACAGGGGGCAATGAGCAGTTCTTC
.	TRBV4-1	TRBJ2-1	.	CASSHGVEGEQFF	TGCGCCAGCAGCCATGGCGTTGAAGGGGAGCAGTTCTTC
.	TRBV2	TRBJ1-5	TRBD1	CASEGAGRGYSNQPQHF	TGTGCCAGCGAGGGGGCAGGCCGCGGGTATAGCAATCAGCCCCAGCATTTT
.	TRBV6-6	TRBJ2-7	TRBD1	CASSTHGTGFNEQYF	TGTGCCAGCAGTACCCACGGGACAGGGTTCAACGAGCAGTACTTC
.	TRBV5-6	TRBJ1-3	.	CASSLPSPALSGNTIYF	TGTGCCAGCAGCTTACCCTCCCCGGCTTTATCTGGAAACACCATATATTTT
.	TRBV5-5	TRBJ2-3	.	CASSLEGRAGDTQYF	TGTGCCAGCAGCTTGGAGGGTAGGGCAGGAGATACGCAGTATTTT
.	TRBV2	TRBJ1-5	.	CASSEAWGDGQPQHF	TGTGCCAGCAGTGAAGCGTGGGGAGACGGGCAGCCCCAGCATTTT
.	TRBV6-5	TRBJ2-1	TRBD1	CASIDRGLNEQFF	TGTGCCAGCATAGACAGGGGCTTAAATGAGCAGTTCTTC
.	TRBV2	TRBJ2-1	TRBD2	CASIGLAAGEQFF	TGTGCCAGCATCGGACTAGCCGCTGGTGAGCAGTTCTTC
once	TRBV6-2/TRBV6-3	TRBJ1-1	.	CASLGARYTEAFF	TGTGCCAGTCTAGGGGCGAGGTACACTGAAGCTTTCTTT
.	TRBV4-3	TRBJ2-1	.	CASSHPQRGGDYNEQFF	TGCGCCAGCAGCCATCCCCAAAGGGGGGGGGACTACAATGAGCAGTTCTTC
.	TRBV6-1	TRBJ1-1	.	CASSTPEGNTEAFF	TGTGCCAGCAGTACCCCGGAAGGTAACACTGAAGCTTTCTTT
.	TRBV5-4	TRBJ2-3	TRBD2	CASSYGLAGGPGVLDTQYF	TGTGCCAGCAGCTATGGACTAGCGGGGGGGCCAGGTGTTTTAGATACGCAGTATTTT
.	TRBV9	TRBJ1-1	.	CASEDWAKTEAFF	TGTGCCAGCGAGGACTGGGCGAAAACTGAAGCTTTCTTT
.	TRBV20-1	TRBJ1-2	TRBD1	CSADRGNYGYTF	TGCAGTGCCGACAGGGGGAACTATGGCTACACCTTC
.	TRBV27	TRBJ2-1	.	CASSFNSPYNEQFF	TGTGCCAGCAGTTTCAACTCCCCCTACAATGAGCAGTTCTTC
.	TRBV4-1	TRBJ2-4	.	CASSQHSTMRGNIQYF	TGCGCCAGCAGCCAACACTCGACAATGAGGGGAAACATTCAGTACTTC
.	TRBV5-6	TRBJ1-2	.	CASSLAWRENDYGYTF	TGTGCCAGCAGCTTGGCGTGGAGGGAGAATGACTATGGCTACACCTTC
.	TRBV11-2	TRBJ2-3	TRBD2	CASSFSGLAETDTQYF	TGTGCCAGCAGCTTTTCCGGACTAGCGGAGACAGATACGCAGTATTTT
.	TRBV14	TRBJ2-7	TRBD1	CASSPGQSYEQYF	TGTGCCAGCAGCCCGGGACAGTCTTACGAGCAGTACTTC
.	TRBV12-3/TRBV12-4	TRBJ1-2	.	CASSLGGEVYGYTF	TGTGCCAGCAGTTTAGGGGGTGAGGTCTATGGCTACACCTTC